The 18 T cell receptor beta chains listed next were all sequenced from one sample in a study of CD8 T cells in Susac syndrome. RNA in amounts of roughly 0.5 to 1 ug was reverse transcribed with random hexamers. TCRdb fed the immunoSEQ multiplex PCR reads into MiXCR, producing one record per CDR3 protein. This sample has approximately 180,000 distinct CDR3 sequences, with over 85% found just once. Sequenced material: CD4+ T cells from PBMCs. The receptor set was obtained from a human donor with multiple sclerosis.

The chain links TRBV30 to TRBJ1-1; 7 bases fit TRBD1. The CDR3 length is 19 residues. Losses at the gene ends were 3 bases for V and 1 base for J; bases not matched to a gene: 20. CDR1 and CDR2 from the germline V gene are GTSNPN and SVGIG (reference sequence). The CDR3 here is CAWSRGVRQGGLSNTEAFF. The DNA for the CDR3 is TGTGCCTGGAGCAGGGGGGTACGACAGGGCGGACTCTCGAACACTGAAGCTTTCTTT.

In DNA form, the CDR3 reads TGTGCCAGCAGCACGGACCCAGGGCAGCCCCAGCATTTT. Amino acids: CASSTDPGQPQHF. This chain connects TRBV7-2 to TRBJ1-5, with D possibly matching TRBD1 (5 bases). The CDR3 extends over 13 amino acids. Germline values: CDR1 SGHTA, CDR2 FQGNSA. Trimming shortened V by 5 bases and J by 7 bases, and 12 bases separated the two germline ends.

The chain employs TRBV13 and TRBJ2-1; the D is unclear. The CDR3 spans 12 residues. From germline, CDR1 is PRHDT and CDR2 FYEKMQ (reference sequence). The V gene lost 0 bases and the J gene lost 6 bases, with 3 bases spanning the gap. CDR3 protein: CASSLGLNEQFF. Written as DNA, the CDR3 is TGTGCCAGCAGCTTAGGACTCAATGAGCAGTTCTTC.

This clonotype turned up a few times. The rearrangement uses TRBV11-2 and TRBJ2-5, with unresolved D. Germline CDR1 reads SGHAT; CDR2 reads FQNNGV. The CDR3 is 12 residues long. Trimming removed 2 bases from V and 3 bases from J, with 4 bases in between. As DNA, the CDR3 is TGTGCCAGCAGCTTAATGAAAGAGACCCAGTACTTC. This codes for CASSLMKETQYF.

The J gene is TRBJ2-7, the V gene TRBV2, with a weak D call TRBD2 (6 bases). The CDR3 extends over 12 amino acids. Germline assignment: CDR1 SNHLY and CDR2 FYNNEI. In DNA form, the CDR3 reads TGTGCGCTGGGCGGAGGGGCGCTCGAGCAGTACTTC. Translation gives CALGGGALEQYF.

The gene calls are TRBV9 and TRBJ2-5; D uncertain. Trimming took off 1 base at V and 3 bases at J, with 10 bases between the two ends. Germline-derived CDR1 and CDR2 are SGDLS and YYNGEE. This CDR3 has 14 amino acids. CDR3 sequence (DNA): TGTGCCAGCAGCGTACCGGGCCGGGAAGAGACCCAGTACTTC. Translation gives CASSVPGREETQYF.

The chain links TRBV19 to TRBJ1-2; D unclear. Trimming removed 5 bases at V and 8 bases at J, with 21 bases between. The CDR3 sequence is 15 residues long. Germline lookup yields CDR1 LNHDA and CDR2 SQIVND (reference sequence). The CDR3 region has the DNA TGTGCCAGTAGTCCTACCGGGCCAACGATGAGAGGCTACACCTTC. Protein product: CASSPTGPTMRGYTF.

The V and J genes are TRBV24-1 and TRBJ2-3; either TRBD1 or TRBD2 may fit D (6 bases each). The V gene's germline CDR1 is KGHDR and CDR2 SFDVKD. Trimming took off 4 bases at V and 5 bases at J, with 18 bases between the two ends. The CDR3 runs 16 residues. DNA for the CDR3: TGTGCCACCAGTGACTCCGGAGGGGGGAGCGGAGATACGCAGTATTTT. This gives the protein CATSDSGGGSGDTQYF.

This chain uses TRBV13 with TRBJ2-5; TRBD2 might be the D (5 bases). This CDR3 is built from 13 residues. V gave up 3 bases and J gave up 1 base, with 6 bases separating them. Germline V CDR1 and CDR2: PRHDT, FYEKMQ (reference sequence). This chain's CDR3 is CASSFGSQETQYF. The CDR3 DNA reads TGTGCCAGCAGCTTTGGGAGCCAAGAGACCCAGTACTTC.

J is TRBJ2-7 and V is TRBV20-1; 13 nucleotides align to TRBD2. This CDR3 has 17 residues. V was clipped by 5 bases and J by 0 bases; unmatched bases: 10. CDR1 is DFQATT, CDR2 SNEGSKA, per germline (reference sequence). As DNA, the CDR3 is TGCAGTGCTTCTCCGGGACTAGCGGGGAAGAGCTCCTACGAGCAGTACTTC. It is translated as CSASPGLAGKSSYEQYF.

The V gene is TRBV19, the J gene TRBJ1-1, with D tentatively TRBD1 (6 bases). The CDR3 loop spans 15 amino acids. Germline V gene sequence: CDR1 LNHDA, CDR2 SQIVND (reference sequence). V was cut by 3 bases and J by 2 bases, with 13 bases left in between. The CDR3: CASSILWTENTEAFF. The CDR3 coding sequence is TGTGCCAGTAGTATCCTCTGGACAGAAAACACTGAAGCTTTCTTT.

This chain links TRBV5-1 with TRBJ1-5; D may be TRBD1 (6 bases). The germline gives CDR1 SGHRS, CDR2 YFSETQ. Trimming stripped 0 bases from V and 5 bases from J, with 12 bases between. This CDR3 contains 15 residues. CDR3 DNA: TGCGCCAGCAGCTTGGAAGGGGGGTCCTATCAGCCCCAGCATTTT. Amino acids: CASSLEGGSYQPQHF.

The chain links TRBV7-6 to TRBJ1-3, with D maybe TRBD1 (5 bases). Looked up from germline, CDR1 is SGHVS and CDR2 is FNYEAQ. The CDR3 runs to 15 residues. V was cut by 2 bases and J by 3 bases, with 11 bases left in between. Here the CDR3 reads CASSLNPGNGNTIYF. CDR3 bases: TGTGCCAGCAGCTTAAACCCAGGGAATGGAAACACCATATATTTT. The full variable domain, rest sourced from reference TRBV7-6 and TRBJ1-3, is GAGVSQSPRYKVTKRGQDVALRCDPISGHVSLYWYRQALGQGPEFLTYFNYEAQQDKSGLPNDRFSAERPEGSISTLTIQRTEQRDSAMYRCASSLNPGNGNTIYFGEGSWLTVV.

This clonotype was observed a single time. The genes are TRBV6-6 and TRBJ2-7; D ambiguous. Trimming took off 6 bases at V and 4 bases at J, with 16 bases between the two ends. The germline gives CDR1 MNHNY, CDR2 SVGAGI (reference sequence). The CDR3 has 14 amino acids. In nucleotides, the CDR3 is TGTGCCAGCAGCCGACCTGCAGGTGGATACGAGCAGTACTTC. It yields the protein CASSRPAGGYEQYF.

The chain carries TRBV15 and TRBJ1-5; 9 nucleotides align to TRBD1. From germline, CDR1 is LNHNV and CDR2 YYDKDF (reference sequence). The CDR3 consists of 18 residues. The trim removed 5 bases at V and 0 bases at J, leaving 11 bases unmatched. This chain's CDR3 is CATSGWTGAEDSNQPQHF. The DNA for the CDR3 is TGTGCCACCAGCGGCTGGACAGGGGCCGAAGATAGCAATCAGCCCCAGCATTTT.

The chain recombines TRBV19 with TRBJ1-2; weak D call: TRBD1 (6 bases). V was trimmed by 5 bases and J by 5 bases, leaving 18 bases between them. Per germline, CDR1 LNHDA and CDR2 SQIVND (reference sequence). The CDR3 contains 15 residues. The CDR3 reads CASSPWGGYLYGYTF. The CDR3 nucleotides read TGTGCCAGTAGTCCCTGGGGGGGCTACCTTTATGGCTACACCTTC.

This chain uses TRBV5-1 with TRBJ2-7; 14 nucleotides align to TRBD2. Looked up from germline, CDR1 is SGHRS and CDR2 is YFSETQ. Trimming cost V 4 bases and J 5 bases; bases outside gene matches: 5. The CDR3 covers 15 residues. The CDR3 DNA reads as TGCGCCAGCAGCACGGGACTAGCGGGAGTCAACGAGCAGTACTTC. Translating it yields CASSTGLAGVNEQYF.

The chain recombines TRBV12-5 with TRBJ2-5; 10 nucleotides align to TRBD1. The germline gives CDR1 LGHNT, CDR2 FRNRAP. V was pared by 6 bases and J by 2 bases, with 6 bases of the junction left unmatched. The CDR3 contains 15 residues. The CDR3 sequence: CASGSGQGVQETQYF. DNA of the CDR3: TGTGCTAGTGGCTCCGGACAGGGGGTACAAGAGACCCAGTACTTC.